Following are 23 T cell receptor beta chains from one sample sequenced in a study of blood T cell repertoires in COVID-19. This table comes from immunoSEQ multiplex PCR, and its TCRdb copy is limited to in-frame clones, with some not included. The sample lists 150,000 or so clones, about 80% occurring once. Material: peripheral blood. Receptors were obtained from a woman at least 80 years old with acute or convalescent COVID-19.

V usage is TRBV7-6 and J usage is TRBJ1-1, with D maybe TRBD1 (5 bases). Germline V gene lookup returns CDR1 SGHVS and CDR2 FNYEAQ. Trimming stripped 5 bases from V and 5 bases from J, with 18 bases between. There are 15 residues in the CDR3. In nucleotides, the CDR3 is TGTGCCAGCAGCCCCGGGGGGGGAAGGGGAACTGAAGCTTTCTTT. It specifies CASSPGGGRGTEAFF.

The rearrangement uses TRBV5-1 and TRBJ1-2; D may be TRBD1 (5 bases). Germline CDR1 reads SGHRS; CDR2 reads YFSETQ. Trimming shortened V by 1 base and J by 0 bases, and 10 bases separated the two germline ends. The CDR3 covers 15 residues. As DNA, the CDR3 is TGCGCCAGCAGCTTGTTGGCAGGGTCTAACTATGGCTACACCTTC. It codes for CASSLLAGSNYGYTF.

The chain has TRBV7-2 and TRBJ1-2; D is unresolved. V lost 3 bases and J lost 4, with 15 bases in between. The CDR3 loop spans 15 amino acids. The V gene's germline CDR1 is SGHTA and CDR2 FQGNSA. The CDR3 reads CASSFFREATYGYTF. The CDR3 coding sequence is TGTGCCAGCAGCTTCTTTAGAGAAGCAACCTATGGCTACACCTTC.

The rearrangement uses TRBV21-1 and TRBJ1-1; the table calls TRBD1, which could not be checked here. TRBV21-1 is an annotated pseudogene. CDR3 length: 15 amino acids. In DNA, the CDR3 is TGTGCCAGCAGGACACGACAGGGGTTGAACACTGAAGCTTTCTTT. It codes for CASRTRQGLNTEAFF.

This sequence joins TRBV10-2 and TRBJ2-2, with TRBD2 matching over 13 bases. The CDR3 consists of 17 residues. V gave up 7 bases and J gave up 8 bases; unmatched junction bases: 13. The germline V gene encodes CDR1 WSHSY and CDR2 SAAADI. The CDR3 is CASMGLAGPREGGELFF. The CDR3 region has the DNA TGCGCCAGCATGGGACTAGCGGGACCACGAGAGGGGGGGGAGCTGTTTTTT.

The chain has TRBV4-2 and TRBJ1-1, with D perhaps TRBD1 (6 bases). The CDR3 covers 18 residues. V gave up 6 bases and J gave up 1 base, with 24 bases separating them. In germline, CDR1 is LGHNA, CDR2 YNFKEQ. CDR3 DNA sequence: TGTGCCAGCAGGCTCAAGGGGGGGGACGGGGCGTCGAACACTGAAGCTTTCTTT. Its translation: CASRLKGGDGASNTEAFF.

The chain carries TRBV30 and TRBJ2-7; TRBD2 might be the D (6 bases). The V and J ends lost 2 bases and 0 bases respectively, with 11 bases between them. The CDR3 sequence is 14 residues long. Germline V CDR1 and CDR2: GTSNPN, SVGIG (reference sequence). DNA of the CDR3: TGTGCCTGGAGTCCCGGGAGCTTCTCCTACGAGCAGTACTTC. It translates to CAWSPGSFSYEQYF.

This clone has more than one count but fewer than ten. The chain recombines TRBV18 with TRBJ1-3; D call uncertain. This CDR3 region has 12 residues. Germline V gene lookup returns CDR1 KGHSH and CDR2 LQKENI. The V and J ends lost 6 bases and 8 bases respectively, with 11 bases between them. CDR3 protein: CASSPTRDTIYF. The CDR3 coding sequence is TGTGCCAGCTCGCCAACGCGGGACACCATATATTTT. The whole variable domain, remainder taken from reference TRBV18 and TRBJ1-3, is NAGVMQNPRHLVRRRGQEARLRCSPMKGHSHVYWYRQLPEEGLKFMVYLQKENIIDESGMPKERFSAEFPKEGPSILRIQQVVRGDSAAYFCASSPTRDTIYFGEGSWLTVV.

J is TRBJ2-6 and V is TRBV7-9; 7 positions agree with TRBD1. J lost 0 bases, V lost 8 bases, and 13 bases had no gene match. This CDR3 region has 18 residues. Germline assignment: CDR1 SEHNR and CDR2 FQNEAQ (reference sequence). The CDR3 nucleotides are TGTGCCAGCGATATAGGGGACAGCATAACCTCTGGGGCCAACGTCCTGACTTTC. The encoded protein is CASDIGDSITSGANVLTF.

V is TRBV6-1 and J is TRBJ1-2, with D uncertain. CDR1 is MNHNS and CDR2 is SASEGT in the germline V gene. This CDR3 has 14 amino acids. The V end was cut by 2 bases, the J end by 7 bases, with 14 bases between. CDR3 amino acids: CASSELRGVGGYTF. In DNA, the CDR3 is TGTGCCAGCAGTGAATTAAGAGGAGTCGGTGGCTACACCTTC.

The V gene is TRBV24-1, the J gene TRBJ2-1; 9 bases match TRBD2. V lost 5 bases and J lost 1; bases outside the gene matches: 5. Looked up from germline, CDR1 is KGHDR and CDR2 is SFDVKD. This CDR3 has 16 residues. The CDR3 is CATSGSSGMSYNEQFF. In DNA, the CDR3 is TGTGCCACCAGTGGGTCTAGCGGGATGTCCTACAATGAGCAGTTCTTC.

This chain joins TRBV3-1 (or the pseudogene TRBV3-2) and TRBJ1-1; D unclear. The CDR3 loop spans 12 amino acids. V dropped 8 bases and J dropped 0 bases, with 7 bases sitting between them. CDR1 LGHDT and CDR2 YNNKEL come from the germline V gene (reference sequence). CDR3 protein: CASGHLNTEAFF. CDR3 bases: TGTGCCAGCGGGCATCTGAACACTGAAGCTTTCTTT.

The gene calls are TRBV10-3 and TRBJ1-3, with 7 nucleotides matching TRBD1. This CDR3 contains 15 residues. Looked up from germline, CDR1 is ENHRY and CDR2 is SYGVKD. V shed 5 bases and J 0 bases; nucleotides not matched to a gene: 4. CDR3 sequence: CAISPQGFSGNTIYF. The CDR3 region has the DNA TGTGCCATCAGTCCACAGGGGTTCTCTGGAAACACCATATATTTT.

The V gene is TRBV5-1, the J gene TRBJ1-2; D perhaps matches TRBD1 (5 bases). The CDR3 spans 14 residues. V lost 4 bases, J lost 7 bases, and 17 bases lay in between. CDR1 is SGHRS, CDR2 YFSETQ, per germline. This CDR3 reads CASSPPFGGGGYTF. CDR3 nucleotides: TGCGCCAGCAGCCCCCCCTTTGGGGGAGGTGGCTACACCTTC.

A note on this clone: The same CDR3 is also encoded by other DNA sequences in this sample. This chain uses TRBV15 with TRBJ1-2; a weak D match, TRBD1 (6 bases). CDR3 length: 15 residues. The germline V gene encodes CDR1 LNHNV and CDR2 YYDKDF (reference sequence). The V end was cut by 0 bases, the J end by 4 bases, with 12 bases between. The chain's CDR3 is CATSRDTQGSYGYTF. In nucleotides, the CDR3 is TGTGCCACCAGCAGAGATACGCAGGGGAGCTATGGCTACACCTTC.

The chain is built from TRBV19 and TRBJ2-7, with TRBD2 matching 13 bases. CDR1 is LNHDA and CDR2 is SQIVND in the germline V gene (reference sequence). V shed 5 bases and J 2 bases; nucleotides not matched to a gene: 6. The CDR3 has 16 residues. CDR3 protein: CASSPLGLAGPYEQYF. CDR3 DNA sequence: TGTGCCAGTAGTCCTTTGGGACTAGCGGGACCCTACGAGCAGTACTTC.

The table lists this clone with a few counts. This chain connects TRBV5-1 to TRBJ2-5, with a tentative D call TRBD2 (7 bases). Germline CDR1 reads SGHRS; CDR2 reads YFSETQ. The CDR3 consists of 14 residues. The V gene lost 0 bases and the J gene lost 5 bases, with 11 bases spanning the gap. The chain's CDR3 is CASSLDGGLETQYF. The CDR3 coding sequence is TGCGCCAGCAGCTTGGACGGGGGGCTGGAGACCCAGTACTTC. Full variable domain (remainder filled in from reference TRBV5-1 and TRBJ2-5): KAGVTQTPRYLIKTRGQQVTLSCSPISGHRSVSWYQQTPGQGLQFLFEYFSETQRNKGNFPGRFSGRQFSNSRSEMNVSTLELGDSALYLCASSLDGGLETQYFGPGTRLLVL.

V and J are TRBV2 and TRBJ2-1; the match to TRBD1 covers 7 bases. This CDR3 contains 14 residues. The germline gives CDR1 SNHLY, CDR2 FYNNEI. With 4 bases clipped from V and 6 bases from J, the junction kept 6 bases outside the gene matches. The CDR3 region is CASSARQGSNEQFF. The DNA for the CDR3 is TGTGCCAGCAGTGCCCGACAGGGCTCCAATGAGCAGTTCTTC.

The chain has TRBV4-1 and TRBJ2-7; 8 positions match TRBD1. The CDR3 runs 17 residues. Trimming took 4 bases from V and 2 from J; bases not matched to a gene: 13. Per the germline V gene, CDR1 is MGHRA and CDR2 is YSYEKL. The CDR3 loop reads CASSPPRQGPSTYEQYF. In nucleotides, the CDR3 is TGCGCCAGCAGCCCCCCAAGACAGGGGCCCAGCACCTACGAGCAGTACTTC.

The chain is built from TRBV30 and TRBJ1-1, with D uncertain. The V end lost 0 bases, the J end lost 1 base, and 6 bases lay between the germline ends. The CDR3 contains 13 residues. Germline V gene lookup returns CDR1 GTSNPN and CDR2 SVGIG (reference sequence). Here the CDR3 reads CAWSVQPNTEAFF. CDR3 coding DNA: TGTGCCTGGAGTGTACAGCCGAACACTGAAGCTTTCTTT.

The chain is built from TRBV2 and TRBJ1-2; no firm D call. V gave up 5 bases and J gave up 8 bases, with 15 bases separating them. The germline V gene has CDR1 SNHLY and CDR2 FYNNEI. The CDR3 runs to 13 residues. Written as DNA, the CDR3 is TGTGCCAGCAGTCCCCTCCGGGTCCCAGGCTACACCTTC. Translated: CASSPLRVPGYTF.

The sample holds one count of this clone. The V and J genes are TRBV7-4 and TRBJ1-6; 12 nucleotides agree with TRBD1. The CDR3 is 20 residues long. The V segment lost 4 bases and the J segment 0 bases; nucleotides outside the gene matches: 10. Looked up from germline, CDR1 is SGHVT and CDR2 is SQSDAQ. The CDR3 here is CASSSWDRGPIPSYNSPLHF. CDR3 nucleotides: TGTGCCAGCAGCTCGTGGGACAGGGGGCCAATTCCCTCCTATAATTCACCCCTCCACTTT.

This sequence joins TRBV5-1 and TRBJ1-1; the match to TRBD1 covers 7 bases. The CDR3 totals 14 residues. Germline-derived CDR1 and CDR2 are SGHRS and YFSETQ. Losses at the gene ends were 3 bases for V and 5 bases for J; bases not matched to a gene: 7. The CDR3 sequence: CASSSETGRTEAFF. CDR3 coding DNA: TGCGCCAGCAGCTCTGAGACAGGGCGAACTGAAGCTTTCTTT.